This T cell receptor beta chain was documented in a study of vaccination effects on CD4 cells after COVID-19. In the study overall: Expansion with viral peptide pools was applied to antigen-specific CD4+ T cells by the ViraFEST assay prior to sequencing. Every well got around 2 million PBMC, which were grown with about 10 IU/ml IL-2 and about 10 ug/ml peptides. Findings and limits, study-wide: Vaccine-induced clones in healthy vaccinees cross-reacted with common cold coronaviruses in only 1 of 255 cases. Late post-vaccination samples showed marked contraction of infection- and vaccine-induced clones.

Produced via immunoSEQ multiplex PCR; TCRdb's table is partial and in-frame only. The repertoire holds under 55,000 clones, with roughly three quarters as singletons. There are a few counts of this clone. Its cognate antigen is unknown. Trimming stripped 1 base from V and 11 bases from J, with 15 bases between. The V gene's germline CDR1 is MNHNS and CDR2 SASEGT. CDR3 length equals 14 residues. The culture ran for approximately nine days before CD4+ T cells were isolated. Two doses of either BNT162b2 or mRNA-1273 were given to each participant. The TCR was taken from a human donor who received a COVID-19 vaccine. The sample was CD4+ T cells from PBMCs cultured without peptide, taken after COVID-19 vaccination. The chain couples TRBV6-1 to TRBJ1-3, with no clear D. CDR3 region: CASSEGTVALAIYF. The CDR3 nucleotides are TGTGCCAGCAGTGAAGGGACGGTCGCTTTGGCCATATATTTT.